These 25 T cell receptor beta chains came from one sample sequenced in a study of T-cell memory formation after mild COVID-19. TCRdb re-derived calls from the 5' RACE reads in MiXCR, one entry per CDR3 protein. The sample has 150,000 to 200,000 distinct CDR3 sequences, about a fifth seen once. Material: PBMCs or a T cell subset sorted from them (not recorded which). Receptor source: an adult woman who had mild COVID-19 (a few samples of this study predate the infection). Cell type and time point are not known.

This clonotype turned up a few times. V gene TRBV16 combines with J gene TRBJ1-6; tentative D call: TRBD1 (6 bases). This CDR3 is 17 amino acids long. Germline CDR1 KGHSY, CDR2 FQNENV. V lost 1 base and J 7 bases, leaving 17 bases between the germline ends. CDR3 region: CASSQLPSGVLNSPLHF. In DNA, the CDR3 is TGTGCCAGCAGCCAATTGCCGTCAGGGGTTCTAAATTCACCCCTCCACTTT. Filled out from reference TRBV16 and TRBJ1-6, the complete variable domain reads GEEVAQTPKHLVRGEGQKAKLYCAPIKGHSYVFWYQQVLKNEFKFLISFQNENVFDETGMPKERFSAKCLPNSPCSLEIQATKLEDSAVYFCASSQLPSGVLNSPLHFGNGTRLTVT.

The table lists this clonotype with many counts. CDR3 residues: CASSVDQGETQYF. CDR3 DNA sequence: TGTGCCAGCAGCGTAGATCAGGGGGAGACCCAGTACTTC. V usage is TRBV9 and J usage is TRBJ2-5; TRBD1 is a possible D gene (6 bases). The CDR3 has 13 residues. CDR1 and CDR2 from the germline V gene are SGDLS and YYNGEE. V lost 0 bases to trimming and J lost 5 bases, with 8 bases between them.

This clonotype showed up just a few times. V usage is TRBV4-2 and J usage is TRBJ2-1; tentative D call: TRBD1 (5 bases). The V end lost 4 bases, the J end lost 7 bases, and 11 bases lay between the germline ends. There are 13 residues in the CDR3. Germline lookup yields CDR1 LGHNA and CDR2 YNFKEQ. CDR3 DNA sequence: TGTGCCAGCAGCCCATCTAGGGGTAATGAGCAGTTCTTC. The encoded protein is CASSPSRGNEQFF.

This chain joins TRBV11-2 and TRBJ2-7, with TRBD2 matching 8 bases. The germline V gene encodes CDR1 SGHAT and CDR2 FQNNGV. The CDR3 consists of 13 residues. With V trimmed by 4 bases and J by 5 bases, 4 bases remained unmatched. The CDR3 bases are TGTGCCAGCAGCTCCCGGGGGGGCGACGAGCAGTACTTC. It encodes CASSSRGGDEQYF.

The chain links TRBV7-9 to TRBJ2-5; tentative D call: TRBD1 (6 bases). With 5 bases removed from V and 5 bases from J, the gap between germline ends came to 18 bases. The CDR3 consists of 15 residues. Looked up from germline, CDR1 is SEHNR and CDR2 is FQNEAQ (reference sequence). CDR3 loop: CASSPLQGSGETQYF. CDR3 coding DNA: TGTGCCAGCAGCCCGTTACAGGGTTCGGGGGAGACCCAGTACTTC.

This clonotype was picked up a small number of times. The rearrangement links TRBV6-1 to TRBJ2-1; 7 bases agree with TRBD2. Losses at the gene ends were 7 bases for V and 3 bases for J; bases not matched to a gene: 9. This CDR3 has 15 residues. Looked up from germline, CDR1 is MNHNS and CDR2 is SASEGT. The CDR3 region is CASTLGGEGYNEQFF. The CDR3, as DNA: TGTGCCAGCACCCTGGGGGGGGAGGGCTACAATGAGCAGTTCTTC.

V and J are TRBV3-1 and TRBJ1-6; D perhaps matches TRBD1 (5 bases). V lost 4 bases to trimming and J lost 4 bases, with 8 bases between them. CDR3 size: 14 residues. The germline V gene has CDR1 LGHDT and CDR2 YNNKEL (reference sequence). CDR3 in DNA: TGTGCCAGCAGCCCGGGACGGTATAATTCACCCCTCCACTTT. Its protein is CASSPGRYNSPLHF.

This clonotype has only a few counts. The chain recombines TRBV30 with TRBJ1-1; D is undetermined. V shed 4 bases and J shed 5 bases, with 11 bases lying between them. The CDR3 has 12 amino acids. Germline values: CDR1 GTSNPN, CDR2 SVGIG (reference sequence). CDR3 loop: CAWTPGWTEAFF. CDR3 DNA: TGTGCCTGGACCCCCGGGTGGACTGAAGCTTTCTTT.

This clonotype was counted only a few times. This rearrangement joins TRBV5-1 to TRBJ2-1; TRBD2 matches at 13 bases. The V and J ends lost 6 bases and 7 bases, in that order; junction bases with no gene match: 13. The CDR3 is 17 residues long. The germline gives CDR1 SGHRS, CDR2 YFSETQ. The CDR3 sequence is CASTLNLGLAGRNEQFF. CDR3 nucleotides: TGCGCCAGCACCCTAAACCTGGGACTAGCGGGGCGAAATGAGCAGTTCTTC.

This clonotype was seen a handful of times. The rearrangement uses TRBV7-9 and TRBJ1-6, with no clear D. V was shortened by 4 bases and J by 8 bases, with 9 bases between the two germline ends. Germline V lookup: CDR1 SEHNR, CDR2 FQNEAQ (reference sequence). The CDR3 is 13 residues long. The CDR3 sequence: CASSWPGDSPLHF. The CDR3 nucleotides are TGTGCCAGCAGCTGGCCCGGGGATTCACCCCTCCACTTT.

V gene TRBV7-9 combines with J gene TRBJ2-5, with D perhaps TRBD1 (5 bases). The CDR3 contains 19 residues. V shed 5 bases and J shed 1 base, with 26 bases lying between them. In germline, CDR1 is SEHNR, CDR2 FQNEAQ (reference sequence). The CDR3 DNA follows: TGTGCCAGCAGCCCCCCGCTTGAGCGCCGAAGACAGCCCCAAGAGACCCAGTACTTC. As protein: CASSPPLERRRQPQETQYF. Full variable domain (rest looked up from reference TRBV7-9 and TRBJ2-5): DTGVSQNPRHKITKRGQNVTFRCDPISEHNRLYWYRQTLGQGPEFLTYFQNEAQLEKSRLLSDRFSAERPKGSFSTLEIQRTEQGDSAMYLCASSPPLERRRQPQETQYFGPGTRLLVL.

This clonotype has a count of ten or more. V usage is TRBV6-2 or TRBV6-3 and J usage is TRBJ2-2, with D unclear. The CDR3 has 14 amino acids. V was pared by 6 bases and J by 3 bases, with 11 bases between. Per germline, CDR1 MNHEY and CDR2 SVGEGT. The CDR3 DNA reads TGTGCCAGCAGGCAGCCCTCGGACACCGGGGAGCTGTTTTTT. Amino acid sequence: CASRQPSDTGELFF.

The CDR3 sequence: CASSRTPGKETQYF. The DNA of the CDR3 is TGTGCCAGCAGCCGCACGCCAGGGAAAGAGACCCAGTACTTC. This chain links TRBV7-9 with TRBJ2-5; the D gene is possibly TRBD1 (5 bases). V lost 5 bases and J lost 3, with 13 bases in between. In germline, CDR1 is SEHNR, CDR2 FQNEAQ (reference sequence). This CDR3 has 14 amino acids.

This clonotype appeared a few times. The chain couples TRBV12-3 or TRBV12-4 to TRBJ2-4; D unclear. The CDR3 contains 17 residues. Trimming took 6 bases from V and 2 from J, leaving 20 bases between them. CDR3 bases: TGTGCCAGCAGCATCCACCTTGGGCTTTACACCAAAAACATTCAGTACTTC. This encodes CASSIHLGLYTKNIQYF.

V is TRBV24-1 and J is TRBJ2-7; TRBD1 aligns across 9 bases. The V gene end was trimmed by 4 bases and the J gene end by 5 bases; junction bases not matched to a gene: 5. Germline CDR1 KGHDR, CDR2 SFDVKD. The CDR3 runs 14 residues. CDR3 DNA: TGTGCCACCAGTGACCGCACAGGGGGCGACGAGCAGTACTTC. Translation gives CATSDRTGGDEQYF.

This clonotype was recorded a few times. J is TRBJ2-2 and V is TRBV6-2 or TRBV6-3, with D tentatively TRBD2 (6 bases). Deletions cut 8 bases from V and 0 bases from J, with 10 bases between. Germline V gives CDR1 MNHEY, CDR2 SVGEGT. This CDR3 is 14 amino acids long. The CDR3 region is CASSKRANTGELFF. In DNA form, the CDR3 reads TGTGCCAGCTCCAAGCGGGCGAACACCGGGGAGCTGTTTTTT.

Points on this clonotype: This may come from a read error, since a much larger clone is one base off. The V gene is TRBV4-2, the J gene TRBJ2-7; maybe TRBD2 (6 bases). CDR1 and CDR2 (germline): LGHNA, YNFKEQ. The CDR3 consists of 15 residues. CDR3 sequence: CASSQDRGTTYEHYF. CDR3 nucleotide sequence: TGTGCCAGCAGCCAAGATCGGGGGACGACCTACGAGCACTACTTC.

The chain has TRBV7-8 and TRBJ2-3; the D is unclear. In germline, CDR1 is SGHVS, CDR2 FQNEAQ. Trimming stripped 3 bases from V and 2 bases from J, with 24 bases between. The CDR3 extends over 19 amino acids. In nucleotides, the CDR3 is TGTGCCAGCAGCTTGTCACCGTCGTCAGAAAGGTTCCACACAGATACGCAGTATTTT. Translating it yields CASSLSPSSERFHTDTQYF.

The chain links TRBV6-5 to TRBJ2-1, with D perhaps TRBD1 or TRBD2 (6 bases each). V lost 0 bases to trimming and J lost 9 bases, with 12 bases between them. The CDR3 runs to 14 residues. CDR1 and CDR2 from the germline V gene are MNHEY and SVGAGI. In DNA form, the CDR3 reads TGTGCCAGCAGTTACTCGGGGGGCTCCGGTGAGCAGTTCTTC. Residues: CASSYSGGSGEQFF.

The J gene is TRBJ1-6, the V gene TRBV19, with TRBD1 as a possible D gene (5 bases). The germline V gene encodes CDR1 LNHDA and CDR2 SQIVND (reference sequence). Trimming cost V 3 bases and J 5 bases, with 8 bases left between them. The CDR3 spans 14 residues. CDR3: CASSIGANNSPLHF. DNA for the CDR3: TGTGCCAGTAGTATCGGGGCGAATAATTCACCCCTCCACTTT.

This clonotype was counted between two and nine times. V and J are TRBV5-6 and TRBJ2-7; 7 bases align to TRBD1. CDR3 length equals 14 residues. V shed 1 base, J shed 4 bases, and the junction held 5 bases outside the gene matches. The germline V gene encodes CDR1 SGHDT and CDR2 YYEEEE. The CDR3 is CASSLLGQTYEQYF. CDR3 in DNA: TGTGCCAGCAGCTTGTTGGGACAGACATACGAGCAGTACTTC.

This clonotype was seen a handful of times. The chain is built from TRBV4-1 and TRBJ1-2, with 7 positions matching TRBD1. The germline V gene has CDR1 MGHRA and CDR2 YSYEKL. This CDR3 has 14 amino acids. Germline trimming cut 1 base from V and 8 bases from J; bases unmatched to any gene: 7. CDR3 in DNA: TGCGCCAGCAGCCAAGGACAGGGATTGTGGGGCTACACCTTC. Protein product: CASSQGQGLWGYTF.

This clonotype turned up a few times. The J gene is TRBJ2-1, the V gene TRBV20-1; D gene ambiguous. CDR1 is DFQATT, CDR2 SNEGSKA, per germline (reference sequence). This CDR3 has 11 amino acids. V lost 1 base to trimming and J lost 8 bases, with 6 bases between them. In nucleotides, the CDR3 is TGCAGTGCTAGAGGGCCCGATGAGCAGTTCTTC. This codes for CSARGPDEQFF.

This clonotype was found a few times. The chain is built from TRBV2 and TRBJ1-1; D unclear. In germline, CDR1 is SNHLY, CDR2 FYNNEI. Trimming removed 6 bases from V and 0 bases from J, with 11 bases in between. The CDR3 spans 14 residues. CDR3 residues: CASRTQIMNTEAFF. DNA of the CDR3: TGTGCCAGCAGGACCCAGATAATGAACACTGAAGCTTTCTTT.

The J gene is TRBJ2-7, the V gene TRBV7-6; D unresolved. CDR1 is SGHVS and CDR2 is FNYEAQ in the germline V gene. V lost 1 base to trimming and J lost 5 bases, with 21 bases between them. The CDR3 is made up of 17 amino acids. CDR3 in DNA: TGTGCCAGCAGCTTAGATCACTCTAAGGCCTTAAGCGACGAGCAGTACTTC. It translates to CASSLDHSKALSDEQYF.